This TCR beta chain was obtained from a study of CD8+CD57+ T cells in acquired aplastic anemia. Study-wide context: An average of about 3.4 ug of DNA was obtained from sorted CD4+ and CD8+ cells.

According to the study, genomic DNA was the template for TCR beta VDJ and CDR3 profiling. TCRdb reanalysed the reads using MiXCR and keeps one entry per CDR3 protein. The repertoire holds around 170,000 distinct CDR3 sequences, around 45% seen once, with around a tenth in the top ten. Turning to this clonotype: Antigen unknown.

The authors sequenced patients whose flow cytometry had shown CD8+CD57+ cell expansion. Findings of the study overall: Patients and controls shared nearly 30 CD8+ CDR3 sequences, highly expressed in patients.

The CDR3 has 12 residues. Germline-derived CDR1 and CDR2 are SGDLS and YYNGEE. The germline V and J ends were trimmed by 7 bases and 6 bases, with 12 bases remaining between them. This TCR was recovered from a human donor with aplastic anemia. Sequenced: sorted CD4+, CD8+, or CD8+CD57+ T cells (not recorded which) from PBMCs. The rearrangement links TRBV9 to TRBJ2-3; possibly TRBD2 for D (6 bases). The CDR3 DNA follows: TGTGCCAGCGGGGTGACTAGTGATACGCAGTATTTT. It codes for CASGVTSDTQYF. The full variable domain, its missing parts supplied by reference TRBV9 and TRBJ2-3, is DSGVTQTPKHLITATGQRVTLRCSPRSGDLSVYWYQQSLDQGLQFLIQYYNGEERAKGNILERFSAQQFPDLHSELNLSSLELGDSALYFCASGVTSDTQYFGPGTRLTVL.